This TCR beta chain was sequenced for a study of cytomegalovirus exposure and HLA in healthy donors. Study-wide points: It was 160 or so TCR beta chains that were listed as cytomegalovirus-associated. As was reported, the classifier diagnosed cytomegalovirus status with high specificity and sensitivity. Researchers reported from a later analysis that most CMV-associated TCR beta chains appeared HLA-restricted.

Trimming pared 2 bases from V and 0 bases from J, leaving 11 bases between. The CDR3 consists of 15 residues. Per germline, CDR1 LGHNA and CDR2 YNFKEQ. Primers included in the PCR were 60 Vbeta and 13 Jbeta primers. The assay was immunoSEQ multiplex PCR, and TCRdb's table has in-frame clones only and misses some. The clone table shows around 84,000 clones, with the ten largest holding approximately 4.2%. Of note for this clone: Its antigen remains unidentified.

The sample was PBMCs. This clonotype was sampled from a man younger than 40 in good health and CMV-seronegative. The V call is TRBV4-2, the J call TRBJ2-7; D possibly corresponds to TRBD2 (6 bases). DNA of the CDR3: TGTGCCAGCAGCCAACTAGCGACATTCTCCTACGAGCAGTACTTC. Residues: CASSQLATFSYEQYF.